One sample yielded the 20 T cell receptor beta chains listed below, sequenced in a study of regulatory T cells in long-lasting Graves disease. As for time point: newly diagnosed GD, antithyroid drugs for less than 3 months. RNA isolated from PBMCs was used to make the TCR library. Investigators prepared the TCR beta libraries by applying iRepertoire HTBI primers and Arm-PCR of CDR3 regions. One entry per CDR3 protein, called by TCRdb with MiXCR from the multiplex PCR reads. Of fewer than 650,000 distinct CDR3 sequences detected, more than 15% appear once; the ten largest clones hold more than 10%. A further study also used this sample, focusing on T cells in Graves' hyperthyroidism and ophthalmopathy.

Sequencing used peripheral blood mononuclear cells (PBMCs), obtained at new diagnosis, from a patient treated with antithyroid drugs. These receptors all stem from a man in his late teens or twenties with Graves disease.

This clonotype was observed a few times. This rearrangement joins TRBV5-1 to TRBJ1-3; 8 bases map to TRBD1. Looked up from germline, CDR1 is SGHRS and CDR2 is YFSETQ. The CDR3 contains 15 residues. Unmatched junction bases numbered 9, after V lost 3 bases and J lost 7 bases. The CDR3 spells CASSSGQGPWNTIYF. The CDR3, as DNA: TGCGCCAGCAGCTCCGGACAGGGACCTTGGAACACCATATATTTT.

This clonotype was observed at least ten times. The rearrangement joins TRBV30 to TRBJ1-1, with a weak D call TRBD1 (5 bases). The CDR3 sequence is 15 residues long. CDR1 is GTSNPN, CDR2 SVGIG, per germline (reference sequence). V gave up 2 bases and J gave up 1 base, with 14 bases separating them. For the CDR3, the DNA is TGTGCCTGGAGTCTAAGGGGACGGGAGAACACTGAAGCTTTCTTT. Protein: CAWSLRGRENTEAFF.

This clonotype has ten or more counts. The chain couples TRBV19 to TRBJ2-5; 8 bases are shared with TRBD2. V shed 6 bases, J shed 4 bases, and the junction held 1 base outside the gene matches. This CDR3 comprises 12 residues. Germline V gene lookup returns CDR1 LNHDA and CDR2 SQIVND (reference sequence). Here the CDR3 DNA reads TGTGCCAGTAGGCTAGCGGGAGAGACCCAGTACTTC. Its translation is CASRLAGETQYF. The variable domain in full, with the rest retrieved from reference TRBV19 and TRBJ2-5, is DGGITQSPKYLFRKEGQNVTLSCEQNLNHDAMYWYRQDPGQGLRLIYYSQIVNDFQKGDIAEGYSVSREKKESFPLTVTSAQKNPTAFYLCASRLAGETQYFGPGTRLLVL.

A few counts support this clonotype. This sequence may be a read error, since a much larger clone differs from it by one base. The rearrangement joins TRBV20-1 to TRBJ2-2, with TRBD1 identical over 8 bases. The germline CDR1 and CDR2 sequences are DFQATT and SNEGSKA (reference sequence). CDR3 size: 16 residues. DNA of the CDR3: TGCAGTGCTAGACCGAACAGGGGGAAGAACACCGGGGAGCTGTCTTTT. Translating it yields CSARPNRGKNTGELSF.

This clonotype was counted many times. The chain employs TRBV12-3 or TRBV12-4 and TRBJ2-5, with 10 bases aligning to TRBD1. With 6 bases clipped from V and 5 bases from J, the junction kept 6 bases outside the gene matches. The CDR3 runs 14 residues. The CDR3 here is CASRAGTGEETQYF. The DNA for the CDR3 is TGTGCCAGCAGAGCCGGGACAGGGGAGGAGACCCAGTACTTC.

Many counts were recorded for this clonotype. The rearrangement links TRBV27 to TRBJ2-7; TRBD1 matches 7 bases. This CDR3 has 15 amino acids. Germline values: CDR1 MNHEY, CDR2 SMNVEV (reference sequence). Trimming removed 7 bases from V and 2 bases from J; junction bases left unmatched: 11. For the CDR3, the DNA is TGTGCCAGCACCCCCCCCGGGACAGCCACCTACGAGCAGTACTTC. As protein: CASTPPGTATYEQYF.

The V gene is TRBV3-1, the J gene TRBJ2-7; D is possibly TRBD1 or TRBD2 (6 bases each). The CDR3 has 16 amino acids. Germline V gives CDR1 LGHDT, CDR2 YNNKEL (reference sequence). The V end was cut by 4 bases, the J end by 2 bases, with 18 bases between. The DNA for the CDR3 is TGTGCCAGCAGCCCCCACGCAGGGGCGGGAACCTACGAGCAGTACTTC. Protein product: CASSPHAGAGTYEQYF.

This clonotype was counted many times. V and J are TRBV27 and TRBJ2-7; D is unclear. This CDR3 comprises 14 residues. Germline CDR1 reads MNHEY; CDR2 reads SMNVEV (reference sequence). V dropped 3 bases and J dropped 0 bases, with 9 bases sitting between them. CDR3 sequence (DNA): TGTGCCAGCAGTTTTTTTGTGGGCTCCTACGAGCAGTACTTC. Residues: CASSFFVGSYEQYF.

This clonotype was counted many times. The V and J genes are TRBV5-1 and TRBJ1-1, with TRBD1 matching 8 bases. CDR3 length equals 15 residues. V shed 0 bases, J shed 1 base, and the junction held 2 bases outside the gene matches. Germline V gene sequence: CDR1 SGHRS, CDR2 YFSETQ. The CDR3: CASSLAGGSNTEAFF. CDR3 sequence (DNA): TGCGCCAGCAGCTTGGCAGGGGGCTCGAACACTGAAGCTTTCTTT.

The chain combines TRBV6-1 with TRBJ1-1; a possible D gene is TRBD1 (6 bases). V was shortened by 2 bases and J by 4 bases, with 26 bases between the two germline ends. CDR1 and CDR2 (germline): MNHNS, SASEGT. The CDR3 loop spans 19 amino acids. DNA for the CDR3: TGTGCCAGCAGTGAAAGACCCGGGACAATAGATGACGGGGGCACTGAAGCTTTCTTT. This sequence encodes CASSERPGTIDDGGTEAFF.

This clonotype was observed a few times. V and J are TRBV9 and TRBJ1-3; TRBD1 matches 9 bases. V was clipped by 3 bases and J by 1 base; unmatched bases: 2. Germline V CDR1 and CDR2: SGDLS, YYNGEE. This CDR3 has 15 amino acids. CDR3 sequence reads: CASSGGQGSGNTIYF. CDR3 DNA: TGTGCCAGCAGCGGTGGACAGGGGTCTGGAAACACCATATATTTT.

V and J are TRBV5-4 and TRBJ2-3; 8 bases map to TRBD2. The CDR3 has 21 amino acids. V gave up 2 bases and J gave up 1 base; unmatched junction bases: 21. Germline values: CDR1 SGHNT, CDR2 YYREEE (reference sequence). The CDR3 reads CASSFALLAGGRSEGTDTQYF. Written as DNA, the CDR3 is TGTGCCAGCAGCTTTGCTCTCCTGGCGGGAGGACGAAGTGAAGGCACAGATACGCAGTATTTT.

The sample holds many counts of this clonotype. The chain combines TRBV6-5 with TRBJ1-1; D remains unclear. The germline V gene has CDR1 MNHEY and CDR2 SVGAGI. The CDR3 loop spans 11 amino acids. Trimming cost V 4 bases and J 5 bases, with 5 bases left between them. CDR3: CASSSWTEAFF. The CDR3 DNA reads as TGTGCCAGCAGTTCATGGACTGAAGCTTTCTTT.

Only a few counts were recorded for this clonotype. This chain uses TRBV5-5 with TRBJ2-7; no definite D call. The CDR3 length is 14 residues. Germline V CDR1 and CDR2: SGHKS, YYEKEE (reference sequence). Trimming stripped 4 bases from V and 0 bases from J, with 11 bases between. The CDR3 spells CASSRTTDSYEQYF. Here the CDR3 DNA reads TGTGCCAGCAGCAGAACGACGGACTCCTACGAGCAGTACTTC. The full variable domain, completed using reference TRBV5-5 and TRBJ2-7, is DAGVTQSPTHLIKTRGQQVTLRCSPISGHKSVSWYQQVLGQGPQFIFQYYEKEERGRGNFPDRFSARQFPNYSSELNVNALLLGDSALYLCASSRTTDSYEQYFGPGTRLTVT.

This clonotype was seen at least ten times. The rearrangement joins TRBV20-1 to TRBJ2-7; D not certain. The CDR3 extends over 15 amino acids. V lost 2 bases, J lost 1 base, and 15 bases lay in between. CDR1 is DFQATT, CDR2 SNEGSKA, per germline (reference sequence). The CDR3 is CSARTRRRPSYEQYF. The DNA of the CDR3 is TGCAGTGCTAGAACCCGACGGCGGCCATCCTACGAGCAGTACTTC.

The chain is built from TRBV20-1 and TRBJ1-6; D might be TRBD1 (6 bases). The CDR3 is made up of 14 amino acids. The V and J ends lost 2 bases and 5 bases respectively, with 10 bases between them. The germline gives CDR1 DFQATT, CDR2 SNEGSKA (reference sequence). The CDR3 DNA follows: TGCAGTGCTAGAACAGGGAAAAATAATTCACCCCTCCACTTT. Translating it yields CSARTGKNNSPLHF.

This clonotype showed up many times. The chain couples TRBV12-3 or TRBV12-4 to TRBJ2-7; a weak D match, TRBD2 (7 bases). Trimming pared 4 bases from V and 11 bases from J, leaving 18 bases between. This CDR3 spans 13 amino acids. DNA of the CDR3: TGTGCCAGCAGTTCAAGGGGGGAGGGTTCGAAGTACTTC. Translation gives CASSSRGEGSKYF.

Details on this clonotype: A far larger clone lies a single base away; this is likely a read error. This rearrangement joins TRBV30 to TRBJ2-1; 11 nucleotides agree with TRBD1. Trimming removed 1 base from V and 10 bases from J; junction bases left unmatched: 9. In germline, CDR1 is GTSNPN, CDR2 SVGIG (reference sequence). CDR3 length: 15 residues. The CDR3 spells CAWSGTGGVADEQFF. CDR3 coding DNA: TGTGCCTGGAGTGGGACAGGGGGCGTAGCCGACGAGCAGTTCTTC. Together with reference TRBV30 and TRBJ2-1, the CDR3 gives the full variable domain: SQTIHQWPATLVQPVGSPLSLECTVEGTSNPNLYWYRQAAGRGLQLLFYSVGIGQISSEVPQNLSASRPQDRQFILSSKKLLLSDSGFYLCAWSGTGGVADEQFFGPGTRLTVL.

The chain combines TRBV20-1 with TRBJ2-3; no firm D call. Per germline, CDR1 DFQATT and CDR2 SNEGSKA (reference sequence). Trimming removed 7 bases at V and 5 bases at J, with 10 bases between. The CDR3 is 11 residues long. The CDR3 DNA sequence: TGCAGTGTCCAGACGATAGATACGCAGTATTTT. Translating it yields CSVQTIDTQYF.

This clonotype was detected only a few times. The gene calls are TRBV6-2 or TRBV6-3 and TRBJ2-7; D ambiguous. This CDR3 is 12 amino acids long. Trimming shortened V by 5 bases and J by 6 bases, and 11 bases separated the two germline ends. The germline CDR1 and CDR2 sequences are MNHEY and SVGEGT. In nucleotides, the CDR3 is TGTGCCAGCAGTAATCAGGTTCTCGAGCAGTACTTC. Translating it yields CASSNQVLEQYF.